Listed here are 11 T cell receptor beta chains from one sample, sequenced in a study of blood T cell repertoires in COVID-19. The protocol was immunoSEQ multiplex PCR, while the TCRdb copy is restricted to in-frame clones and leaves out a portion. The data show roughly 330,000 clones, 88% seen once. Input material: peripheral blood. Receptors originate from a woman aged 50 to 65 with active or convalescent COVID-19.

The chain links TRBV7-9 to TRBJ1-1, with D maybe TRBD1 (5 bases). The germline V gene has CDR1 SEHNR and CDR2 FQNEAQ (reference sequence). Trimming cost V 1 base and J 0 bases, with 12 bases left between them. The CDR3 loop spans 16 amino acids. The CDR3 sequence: CASSLGRVLMNTEAFF. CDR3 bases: TGTGCCAGCAGCTTAGGCAGGGTACTCATGAACACTGAAGCTTTCTTT.

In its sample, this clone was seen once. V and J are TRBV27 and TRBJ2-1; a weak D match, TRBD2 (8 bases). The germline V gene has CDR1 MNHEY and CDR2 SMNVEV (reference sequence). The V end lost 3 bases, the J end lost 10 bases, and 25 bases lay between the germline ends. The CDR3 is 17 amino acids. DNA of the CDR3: TGTGCCAGCAGTTTCTCTAAGGGGGCTAGCGGGTACTCGGAGCAGTTCTTC. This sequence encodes CASSFSKGASGYSEQFF.

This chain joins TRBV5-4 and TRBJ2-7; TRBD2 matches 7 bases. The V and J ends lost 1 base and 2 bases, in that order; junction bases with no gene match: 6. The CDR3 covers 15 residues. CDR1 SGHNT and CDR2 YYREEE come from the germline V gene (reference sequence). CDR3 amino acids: CASSLRAGVTYEQYF. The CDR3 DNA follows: TGTGCCAGCAGCTTGCGTGCGGGGGTTACCTACGAGCAGTACTTC.

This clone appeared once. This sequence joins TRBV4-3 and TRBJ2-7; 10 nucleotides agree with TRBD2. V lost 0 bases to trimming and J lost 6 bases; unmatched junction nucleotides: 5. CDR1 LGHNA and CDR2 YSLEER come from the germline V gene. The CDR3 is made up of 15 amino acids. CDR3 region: CASSQDMLAGAEQYF. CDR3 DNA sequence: TGCGCCAGCAGCCAAGATATGCTAGCGGGAGCCGAGCAGTACTTC.

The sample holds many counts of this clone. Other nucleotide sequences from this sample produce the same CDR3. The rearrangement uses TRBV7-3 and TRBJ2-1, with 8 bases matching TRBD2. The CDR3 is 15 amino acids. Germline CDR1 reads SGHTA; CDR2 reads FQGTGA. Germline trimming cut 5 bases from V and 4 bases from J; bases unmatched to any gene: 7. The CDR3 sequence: CASSPGVAGYNEQFF. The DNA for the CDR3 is TGTGCCAGCAGCCCAGGAGTAGCGGGATACAATGAGCAGTTCTTC.

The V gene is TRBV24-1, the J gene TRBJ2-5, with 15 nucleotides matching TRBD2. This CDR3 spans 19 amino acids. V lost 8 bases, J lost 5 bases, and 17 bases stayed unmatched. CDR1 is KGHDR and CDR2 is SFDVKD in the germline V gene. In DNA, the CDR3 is TGTGCCACCACTCATGGGTGTAGGACTAGCGGGGGGGCCCGGGAGACCCAGTACTTC. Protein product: CATTHGCRTSGGARETQYF.

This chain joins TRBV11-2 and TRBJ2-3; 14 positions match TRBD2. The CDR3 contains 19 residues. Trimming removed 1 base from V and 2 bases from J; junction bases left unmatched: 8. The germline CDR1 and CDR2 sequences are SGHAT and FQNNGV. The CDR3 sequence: CASSLAWGTSGRFTDTQYF. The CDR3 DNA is TGTGCCAGCAGCTTAGCTTGGGGGACTAGCGGGAGATTCACAGATACGCAGTATTTT.

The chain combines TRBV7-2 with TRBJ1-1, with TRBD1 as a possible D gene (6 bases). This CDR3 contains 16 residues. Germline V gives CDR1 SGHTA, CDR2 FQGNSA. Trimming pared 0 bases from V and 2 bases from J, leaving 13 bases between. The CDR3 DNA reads TGTGCCAGCAGCTTAGCGCTCGGGACACTCAACACTGAAGCTTTCTTT. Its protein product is CASSLALGTLNTEAFF. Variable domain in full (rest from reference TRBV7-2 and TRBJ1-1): GAGVSQSPSNKVTEKGKDVELRCDPISGHTALYWYRQSLGQGLEFLIYFQGNSAPDKSGLPSDRFSAERTGGSVSTLTIQRTQQEDSAVYLCASSLALGTLNTEAFFGQGTRLTVV.

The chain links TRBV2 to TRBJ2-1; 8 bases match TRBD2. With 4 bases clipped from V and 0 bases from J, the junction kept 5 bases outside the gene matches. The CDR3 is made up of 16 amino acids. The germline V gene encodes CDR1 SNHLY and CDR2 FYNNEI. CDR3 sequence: CASSVGLALSYNEQFF. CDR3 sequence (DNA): TGTGCCAGCAGTGTCGGACTAGCCCTCTCCTACAATGAGCAGTTCTTC.

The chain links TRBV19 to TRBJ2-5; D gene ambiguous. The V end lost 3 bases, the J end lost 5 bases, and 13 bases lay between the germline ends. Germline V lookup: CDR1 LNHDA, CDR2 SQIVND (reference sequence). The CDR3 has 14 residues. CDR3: CASSMRGLAETQYF. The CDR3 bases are TGTGCCAGTAGTATGAGAGGCCTGGCGGAGACCCAGTACTTC.

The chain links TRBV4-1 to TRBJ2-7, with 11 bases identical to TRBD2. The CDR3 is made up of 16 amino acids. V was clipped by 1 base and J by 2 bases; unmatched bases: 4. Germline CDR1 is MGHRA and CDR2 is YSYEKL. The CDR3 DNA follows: TGCGCCAGCAGCCAAGCTACTAGCGGGGGACCCTACGAGCAGTACTTC. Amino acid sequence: CASSQATSGGPYEQYF.